This T cell receptor beta chain was profiled in a study of T cells in Graves' hyperthyroidism and ophthalmopathy. Whole-study context: Peripheral blood collection took place at initial diagnosis, before any treatment.

Study outcomes and limitations: A 13 V-J model separated ophthalmopathy from stable hyperthyroidism. Most expanded thyroid clonotypes above 0.001 recurred in blood.

RNA transcripts provided the source from which TCR beta CDR3 regions were amplified. The TCR CDR3 was amplified in a first-round RT-PCR using the HTBI primer set. Using its own MiXCR run on the multiplex PCR reads, TCRdb lists one record per CDR3 protein. The sample lists around 700,000 distinct CDR3 sequences, approximately 40% occurring once. Orbital computed tomography and thyroid ultrasound, together with serum TRAb and thyroxine and clinical symptoms, were used for diagnoses. This clonotype has ten or more counts. Antigen unknown. CDR3 length: 15 residues. Per the germline V gene, CDR1 is SGHDN and CDR2 is FVKESK. V was pared by 4 bases and J by 4 bases, with 7 bases of the junction left unmatched.

This receptor was identified in a woman aged 40 to 55 with Graves' hyperthyroidism. V and J are TRBV14 and TRBJ1-2; 9 positions agree with TRBD1. Sequenced sample: blood. The CDR3 loop reads CASSPFTGQGYGYTF. In DNA form, the CDR3 reads TGTGCCAGCAGCCCTTTTACGGGACAGGGCTATGGCTACACCTTC.